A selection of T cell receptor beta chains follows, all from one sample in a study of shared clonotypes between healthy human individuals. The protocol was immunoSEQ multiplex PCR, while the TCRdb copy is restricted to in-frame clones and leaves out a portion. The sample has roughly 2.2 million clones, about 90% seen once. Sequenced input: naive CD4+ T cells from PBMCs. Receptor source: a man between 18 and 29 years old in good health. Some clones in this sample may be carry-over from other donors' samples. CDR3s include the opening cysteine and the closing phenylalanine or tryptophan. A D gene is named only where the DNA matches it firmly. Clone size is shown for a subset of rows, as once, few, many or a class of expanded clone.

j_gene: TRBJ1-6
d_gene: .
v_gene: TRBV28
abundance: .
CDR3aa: CASSLFPGDSWSPLHF
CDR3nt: TGTGCCAGCAGTTTATTTCCCGGAGACAGCTGGTCACCCCTCCACTTT

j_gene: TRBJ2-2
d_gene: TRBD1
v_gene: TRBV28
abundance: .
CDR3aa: CASKQQGTRNTGELFF
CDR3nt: TGTGCCAGTAAACAACAGGGGACGCGTAACACCGGGGAGCTGTTTTTT

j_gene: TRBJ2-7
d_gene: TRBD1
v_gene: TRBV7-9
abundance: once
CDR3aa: CASSSLGEAGQGYGEQYF
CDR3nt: TGTGCCAGCAGCTCCCTAGGGGAGGCGGGACAGGGATATGGCGAGCAGTACTTC

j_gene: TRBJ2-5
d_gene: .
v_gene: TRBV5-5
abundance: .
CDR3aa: CASSLIGGETQYF
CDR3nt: TGTGCCAGCAGCTTGATAGGGGGAGAGACCCAGTACTTC

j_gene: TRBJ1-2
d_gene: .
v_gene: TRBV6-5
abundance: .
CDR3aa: CASSYATYYGYTF
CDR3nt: TGTGCCAGCAGTTATGCCACATACTATGGCTACACCTTC

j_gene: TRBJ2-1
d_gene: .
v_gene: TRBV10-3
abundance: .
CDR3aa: CASLGLAGDYNEQFF
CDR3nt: TGTGCCAGCCTTGGGTTAGCAGGAGACTACAATGAGCAGTTCTTC

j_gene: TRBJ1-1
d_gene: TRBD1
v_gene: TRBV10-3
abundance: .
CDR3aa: CAISESGTGGTYTEAFF
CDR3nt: TGTGCCATCAGTGAGTCCGGGACAGGGGGTACGTACACTGAAGCTTTCTTT

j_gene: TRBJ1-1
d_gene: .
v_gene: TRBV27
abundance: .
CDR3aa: CASSAIVDTEAFF
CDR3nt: TGTGCCAGCAGTGCCATAGTGGACACTGAAGCTTTCTTT

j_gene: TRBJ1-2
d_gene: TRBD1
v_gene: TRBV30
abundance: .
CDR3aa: CAWSALSWTGANYGYTF
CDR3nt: TGTGCCTGGAGTGCCTTATCCTGGACAGGAGCTAACTATGGCTACACCTTC

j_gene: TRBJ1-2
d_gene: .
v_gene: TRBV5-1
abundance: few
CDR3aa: CASSGASNYGYTF
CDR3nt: TGCGCCAGCAGCGGGGCCTCTAACTATGGCTACACCTTC

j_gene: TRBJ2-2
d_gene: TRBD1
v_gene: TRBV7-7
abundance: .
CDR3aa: CASSKDRPGELFF
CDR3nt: TGTGCCAGCAGCAAGGACAGGCCCGGGGAGCTGTTTTTT

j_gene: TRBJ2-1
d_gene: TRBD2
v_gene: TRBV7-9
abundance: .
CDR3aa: CASSLALGLAVYNEQFF
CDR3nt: TGTGCCAGCAGCTTAGCGCTAGGACTAGCGGTTTACAATGAGCAGTTCTTC

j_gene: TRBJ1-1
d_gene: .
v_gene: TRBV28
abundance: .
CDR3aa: CASSLVGGRGAFF
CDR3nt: TGTGCCAGCAGTTTGGTGGGGGGGCGAGGAGCTTTCTTT

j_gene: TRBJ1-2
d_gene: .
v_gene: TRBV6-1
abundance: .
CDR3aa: CASSLIFYGYTF
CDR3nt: TGTGCCAGCAGCCTTATATTCTATGGCTACACCTTC

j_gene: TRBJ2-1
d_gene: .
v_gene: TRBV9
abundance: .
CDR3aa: CASSVEVTGYNEQFF
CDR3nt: TGTGCCAGCAGCGTAGAGGTTACCGGATACAATGAGCAGTTCTTC

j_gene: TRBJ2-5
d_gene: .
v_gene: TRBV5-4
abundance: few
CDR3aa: CASSPWDQETQYF
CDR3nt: TGTGCCAGCAGCCCGTGGGACCAAGAGACCCAGTACTTC

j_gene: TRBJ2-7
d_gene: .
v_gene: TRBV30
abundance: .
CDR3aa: CAWSVLGRGSYEQYF
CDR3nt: TGTGCCTGGAGTGTATTAGGGCGGGGTTCCTACGAGCAGTACTTC

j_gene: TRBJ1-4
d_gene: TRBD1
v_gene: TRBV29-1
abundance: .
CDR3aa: CSVLTGGDEKLFF
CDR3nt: TGCAGCGTCCTGACAGGGGGCGATGAAAAACTGTTTTTT

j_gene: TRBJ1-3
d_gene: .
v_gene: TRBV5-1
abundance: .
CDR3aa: CASRRTGSGNTIYF
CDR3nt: TGCGCCAGCAGACGAACAGGCTCTGGAAACACCATATATTTT